What follows are 22 T cell receptor beta chains derived from one specimen sequenced in a study of shared clonotypes between healthy human individuals. Terminally differentiated effector memory CD45RA+ cells were excluded from the naive CD8 cells, which were CD45RO-negative and positively selected for CCR7. Using immunoSEQ multiplex PCR, the repertoire was profiled, and TCRdb retains in-frame clones only, with some absent. Of some 2 million clones in the sample, about 95% are singletons; the top ten hold 1.2%. The source material was naive CD8+ T cells sorted from blood. These receptors all stem from a man younger than 35 in good health.

This chain uses TRBV7-3 with TRBJ2-1, with D possibly matching TRBD1 (7 bases). CDR3 length equals 14 residues. Germline assignment: CDR1 SGHTA and CDR2 FQGTGA. Trimming stripped 3 bases from V and 8 bases from J, with 14 bases between. The CDR3 sequence is CASSLGQRVDEQFF. The DNA of the CDR3 is TGTGCCAGCAGCTTGGGACAGCGGGTGGATGAGCAGTTCTTC.

The rearrangement uses TRBV27 and TRBJ1-2, with D tentatively TRBD1 (6 bases). With 5 bases removed from V and 3 bases from J, the gap between germline ends came to 16 bases. The CDR3 length is 15 residues. Germline loops: CDR1 MNHEY, CDR2 SMNVEV (reference sequence). Here the CDR3 DNA reads TGTGCCAGCAGTACAAGCCGGGACACCCACTATGGCTACACCTTC. This gives the protein CASSTSRDTHYGYTF.

The chain couples TRBV19 to TRBJ1-6, with 8 bases lining up with TRBD1. Trimming cost V 5 bases and J 6 bases; bases outside gene matches: 12. This CDR3 region has 17 residues. The V gene's germline CDR1 is LNHDA and CDR2 SQIVND (reference sequence). In DNA form, the CDR3 reads TGTGCCAGTAGTGCTTCATCTCCGGGACAGGTTAATTCACCCCTCCACTTT. As protein: CASSASSPGQVNSPLHF.

In regard to this clone: This specimen includes other DNA sequences encoding the same CDR3. The J gene is TRBJ2-7, the V gene TRBV19; possibly TRBD1 for D (7 bases). V gave up 5 bases and J gave up 3 bases, with 11 bases separating them. The CDR3 contains 13 residues. Germline CDR1 LNHDA, CDR2 SQIVND (reference sequence). CDR3 nucleotide sequence: TGTGCCAGTAGTGCAGGGGGAGGCTACGAGCAGTACTTC. Protein product: CASSAGGGYEQYF.

V usage is TRBV19 and J usage is TRBJ2-5; D may be TRBD1 (5 bases). The germline gives CDR1 LNHDA, CDR2 SQIVND (reference sequence). The V end lost 3 bases, the J end lost 4 bases, and 15 bases lay between the germline ends. The CDR3 is made up of 15 amino acids. In DNA, the CDR3 is TGTGCCAGTAGTATCTCCGGGCAGGGTGGAGAGACCCAGTACTTC. Its translation is CASSISGQGGETQYF.

The V gene is TRBV6-1, the J gene TRBJ2-3; 10 bases are a match to TRBD2. Germline V gene sequence: CDR1 MNHNS, CDR2 SASEGT. V lost 2 bases to trimming and J lost 2 bases; unmatched junction nucleotides: 4. The CDR3 loop spans 16 amino acids. The DNA of the CDR3 is TGTGCCAGCAGTGAACTAGCGGGAGAACTCACAGATACGCAGTATTTT. Its translation is CASSELAGELTDTQYF.

This rearrangement joins TRBV19 to TRBJ2-7; 9 bases match TRBD1. In germline, CDR1 is LNHDA, CDR2 SQIVND (reference sequence). V shed 5 bases, J shed 2 bases, and the junction held 4 bases outside the gene matches. This CDR3 has 14 amino acids. CDR3: CASSGTGWTYEQYF. The CDR3 nucleotides are TGTGCCAGTAGTGGGACAGGGTGGACCTACGAGCAGTACTTC.

V and J are TRBV28 and TRBJ2-7, with a tentative D call TRBD1 (5 bases). V dropped 6 bases and J dropped 0 bases, with 9 bases sitting between them. Per the germline V gene, CDR1 is MDHEN and CDR2 is SYDVKM. The CDR3 spans 13 residues. CDR3 sequence: CASSWTPSYEQYF. Here the CDR3 DNA reads TGTGCCAGCAGCTGGACACCCTCCTACGAGCAGTACTTC.

The chain joins TRBV30 to TRBJ2-1, with a tentative D call TRBD2 (6 bases). Germline V gene sequence: CDR1 GTSNPN, CDR2 SVGIG (reference sequence). V was cut by 8 bases and J by 7 bases, with 12 bases left in between. The length of the CDR3 is 11 residues. The DNA for the CDR3 is TGTGCCGGAGGGGTAGGGAATGAGCAGTTCTTC. Translating it yields CAGGVGNEQFF.

Turning to this clone: Distinct nucleotide sequences in the sample also encode this CDR3. The gene calls are TRBV5-6 and TRBJ2-5, with 7 bases fitting TRBD2. The CDR3 covers 13 residues. V shed 4 bases, J shed 4 bases, and the junction held 4 bases outside the gene matches. The germline V gene has CDR1 SGHDT and CDR2 YYEEEE. The chain's CDR3 is CASSPPSGETQYF. The CDR3, as DNA: TGTGCCAGCAGCCCCCCTAGCGGAGAGACCCAGTACTTC.

The chain couples TRBV2 to TRBJ2-1, with TRBD2 as a possible D gene (5 bases). There are 12 residues in the CDR3. Germline V gives CDR1 SNHLY, CDR2 FYNNEI. V lost 4 bases and J lost 8, with 9 bases in between. The chain's CDR3 is CASSGWGDEQFF. Written as DNA, the CDR3 is TGTGCCAGCAGTGGTTGGGGAGATGAGCAGTTCTTC.

This rearrangement joins TRBV5-1 to TRBJ2-3; D is possibly TRBD1 (6 bases). The CDR3 runs 14 residues. The ends were cut back, 1 base at V and 4 bases at J, with 10 bases in the middle. From germline, CDR1 is SGHRS and CDR2 YFSETQ. CDR3 sequence (DNA): TGCGCCAGCAGCTTGATGGCAGGGGCAGATACGCAGTATTTT. Encoded protein: CASSLMAGADTQYF.

In its sample, this clone was seen a few times. The chain combines TRBV5-4 with TRBJ1-1; no definite D call. Trimming shortened V by 5 bases and J by 6 bases, and 14 bases separated the two germline ends. The CDR3 runs 13 residues. Germline V CDR1 and CDR2: SGHNT, YYREEE (reference sequence). The CDR3 here is CASRLAGGPEAFF. For the CDR3, the DNA is TGTGCCAGCAGACTTGCCGGAGGCCCTGAAGCTTTCTTT.

The chain uses TRBV6-1 and TRBJ2-7; the match to TRBD1 covers 8 bases. This CDR3 comprises 14 residues. CDR1 is MNHNS and CDR2 is SASEGT in the germline V gene. J lost 6 bases, V lost 5 bases, and 9 bases had no gene match. CDR3 in amino acids: CASSRTGLSGEQYF. The CDR3 DNA follows: TGTGCCAGCAGTCGGACAGGGTTATCGGGCGAGCAGTACTTC.

The chain links TRBV5-1 to TRBJ1-1; no firm D call. The CDR3 loop spans 16 amino acids. The germline V gene has CDR1 SGHRS and CDR2 YFSETQ. With 4 bases removed from V and 1 base from J, the gap between germline ends came to 17 bases. The CDR3 bases are TGCGCCAGCAGCCCCTCTTATGGGTGGGGGAACACTGAAGCTTTCTTT. This sequence encodes CASSPSYGWGNTEAFF. Filled out from reference TRBV5-1 and TRBJ1-1, the complete variable domain reads KAGVTQTPRYLIKTRGQQVTLSCSPISGHRSVSWYQQTPGQGLQFLFEYFSETQRNKGNFPGRFSGRQFSNSRSEMNVSTLELGDSALYLCASSPSYGWGNTEAFFGQGTRLTVV.

Concerning this clone itself: Other DNA sequences within the sample encode an identical CDR3. The CDR3 DNA reads as TGTGCCAGCAGTTACTCGGGGGCTGGGGAGCAGTACTTC. Protein: CASSYSGAGEQYF. The V gene is TRBV6-5, the J gene TRBJ2-7, with D possibly TRBD1 on 6 matching bases. In germline, CDR1 is MNHEY, CDR2 SVGAGI. The CDR3 runs to 13 residues. Trimming pared 0 bases from V and 7 bases from J, leaving 10 bases between.

The chain employs TRBV4-3 and TRBJ2-7, with D possibly TRBD2 on 6 matching bases. The V and J ends lost 1 base and 4 bases respectively, with 14 bases between them. CDR1 is LGHNA and CDR2 is YSLEER in the germline V gene. The CDR3 loop spans 15 amino acids. This chain's CDR3 is CASSQGTGRRYEQYF. The CDR3 DNA is TGCGCCAGCAGCCAAGGAACCGGGAGAAGGTACGAGCAGTACTTC.

V is TRBV27 and J is TRBJ2-7; TRBD2 agrees at 12 bases. V gave up 8 bases and J gave up 3 bases; unmatched junction bases: 8. Germline V gives CDR1 MNHEY, CDR2 SMNVEV (reference sequence). The CDR3 covers 15 residues. The CDR3 coding sequence is TGTGCCAGCTTTGGACTAGCGGGATACATCTACGAGCAGTACTTC. Translating gives CASFGLAGYIYEQYF.

With respect to this clone: This sample also contains other DNA sequences that code for the same CDR3. This rearrangement joins TRBV9 to TRBJ2-3, with TRBD1 identical over 8 bases. This CDR3 is built from 14 residues. The V and J ends lost 4 bases and 3 bases, in that order; junction bases with no gene match: 4. CDR1 and CDR2 (germline): SGDLS, YYNGEE. CDR3 sequence: CASSPGGGTDTQYF. DNA for the CDR3: TGTGCCAGCAGCCCAGGGGGCGGTACAGATACGCAGTATTTT. Filled out from reference TRBV9 and TRBJ2-3, the complete variable domain reads DSGVTQTPKHLITATGQRVTLRCSPRSGDLSVYWYQQSLDQGLQFLIQYYNGEERAKGNILERFSAQQFPDLHSELNLSSLELGDSALYFCASSPGGGTDTQYFGPGTRLTVL.

The rearrangement uses TRBV5-4 and TRBJ2-1; D gene unclear. Trimming shortened V by 3 bases and J by 4 bases, and 5 bases separated the two germline ends. CDR3 length equals 12 residues. Germline V gene data show CDR1 as SGHNT and CDR2 as YYREEE (reference sequence). CDR3 sequence reads: CASSYGYNEQFF. The DNA of the CDR3 is TGTGCCAGCAGCTATGGGTACAATGAGCAGTTCTTC.

The V and J genes are TRBV4-3 and TRBJ2-1; TRBD2 agrees at 14 bases. With V trimmed by 3 bases and J by 8 bases, 6 bases remained unmatched. Per germline, CDR1 LGHNA and CDR2 YSLEER. The CDR3 spans 16 residues. The CDR3 loop reads CASSHTGLAGDDEQFF. For the CDR3, the DNA is TGCGCCAGCAGCCACACGGGACTAGCGGGAGACGATGAGCAGTTCTTC.

V gene TRBV11-2 combines with J gene TRBJ2-1; D unclear. This CDR3 has 14 residues. V gave up 0 bases and J gave up 3 bases, with 6 bases separating them. Germline V lookup: CDR1 SGHAT, CDR2 FQNNGV. The CDR3 spells CASSLELSYNEQFF. CDR3 nucleotides: TGTGCCAGCAGCTTAGAGCTCAGCTACAATGAGCAGTTCTTC.